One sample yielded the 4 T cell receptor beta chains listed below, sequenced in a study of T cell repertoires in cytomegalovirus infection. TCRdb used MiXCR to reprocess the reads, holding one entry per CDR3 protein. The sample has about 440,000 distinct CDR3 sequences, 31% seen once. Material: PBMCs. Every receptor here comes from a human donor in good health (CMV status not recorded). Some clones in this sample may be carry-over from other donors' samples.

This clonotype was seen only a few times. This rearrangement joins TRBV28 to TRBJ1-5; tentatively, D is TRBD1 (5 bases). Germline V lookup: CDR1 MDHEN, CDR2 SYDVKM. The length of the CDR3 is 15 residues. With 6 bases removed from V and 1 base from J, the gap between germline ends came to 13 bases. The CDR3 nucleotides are TGTGCCAGCAGCCCCTTGAGGGGAAGCAATCAGCCCCAGCATTTT. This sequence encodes CASSPLRGSNQPQHF.

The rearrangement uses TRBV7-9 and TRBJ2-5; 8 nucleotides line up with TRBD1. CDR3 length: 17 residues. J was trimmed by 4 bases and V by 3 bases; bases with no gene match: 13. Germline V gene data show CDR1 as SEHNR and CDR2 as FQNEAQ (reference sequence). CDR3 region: CASSFPLYDRGGETQYF. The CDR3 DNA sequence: TGTGCCAGCAGCTTCCCTCTCTACGACAGGGGTGGAGAGACCCAGTACTTC. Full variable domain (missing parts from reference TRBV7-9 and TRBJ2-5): DTGVSQNPRHKITKRGQNVTFRCDPISEHNRLYWYRQTLGQGPEFLTYFQNEAQLEKSRLLSDRFSAERPKGSFSTLEIQRTEQGDSAMYLCASSFPLYDRGGETQYFGPGTRLLVL.

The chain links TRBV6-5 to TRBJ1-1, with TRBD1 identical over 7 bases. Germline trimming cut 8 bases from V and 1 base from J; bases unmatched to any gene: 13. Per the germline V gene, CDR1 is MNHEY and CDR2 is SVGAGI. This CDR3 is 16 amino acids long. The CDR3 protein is CASVLILTGRNTEAFF. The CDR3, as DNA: TGTGCCAGCGTTCTGATACTGACAGGGAGGAACACTGAAGCTTTCTTT.

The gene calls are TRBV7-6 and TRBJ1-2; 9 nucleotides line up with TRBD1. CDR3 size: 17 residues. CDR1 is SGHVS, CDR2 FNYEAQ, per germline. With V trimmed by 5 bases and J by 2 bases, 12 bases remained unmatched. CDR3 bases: TGTGCCAGCAGCCCTAGAGGGTACAGGGGGCAAAACTATGGCTACACCTTC. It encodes CASSPRGYRGQNYGYTF.